What follows describes a single T cell receptor (beta chain). Its antigen is unknown. This sample stems from a study of cytomegalovirus exposure and HLA in healthy donors. Whole-study context: The approximately 110 validation repertoires and the approximately 700 first-cohort repertoires shared a platform, a later analysis reported. General study points: For most TCR sequences rarity was the rule, although some public TCRs occurred in many donors.

Data came from immunoSEQ multiplex PCR; TCRdb stores just in-frame clones and leaves some out. Of fewer than 60,000 clones listed, 85% to 90% are singletons. The sequence was collected from a woman younger than 30 in good health and CMV-seronegative. Input material: PBMCs.

The CDR3 loop reads CASSGSGTSYEQYF. CDR3 bases: TGTGCCAGCAGCGGCTCCGGGACATCCTACGAGCAGTACTTC. The genes are TRBV9 and TRBJ2-7, with D possibly being TRBD1 (6 bases). V gave up 3 bases and J gave up 1 base, with 11 bases separating them. Germline V CDR1 and CDR2: SGDLS, YYNGEE. The CDR3 is 14 residues long.